One and the same sample provided the 11 T cell receptor beta chains below, sequenced in a study of Graves' ophthalmopathy and Graves' hyperthyroidism. Using RNA transcripts, the TCR beta CDR3 regions were amplified. Following a first-round RT-PCR that used HTBI primers, a second-round multiplex PCR was carried out. TCRdb re-analysed the multiplex PCR reads in MiXCR, keeping a single row per CDR3 protein. The sample comprises approximately 1.2 million distinct CDR3 sequences, 36% of which are singletons, and over 8.5% rests with the top ten. The sequenced sample consisted of peripheral blood or thyroid tissue (not recorded which). The receptors were gathered from an adult man with Graves' hyperthyroidism.

The V gene is TRBV29-1, the J gene TRBJ2-5, with a weak D call TRBD1 (6 bases). Deletions cut 2 bases from V and 2 bases from J, with 9 bases between. The CDR3 length is 13 residues. Germline V gene data show CDR1 as SQVTM and CDR2 as ANQGSEA. The CDR3 coding sequence is TGCAGCGTTGAACTCAGGGGACAAGAGACCCAGTACTTC. Amino acids: CSVELRGQETQYF. The full variable domain, completed using reference TRBV29-1 and TRBJ2-5, is SAVISQKPSRDICQRGTSLTIQCQVDSQVTMMFWYRQQPGQSLTLIATANQGSEATYESGFVIDKFPISRPNLTFSTLTVSNMSPEDSSIYLCSVELRGQETQYFGPGTRLLVL.

The gene calls are TRBV12-3 or TRBV12-4 and TRBJ2-5, with 8 bases matching TRBD1. The CDR3 has 18 residues. Losses at the gene ends were 5 bases for V and 2 bases for J; bases not matched to a gene: 16. CDR3 protein: CASSPLDRGTVGQETQYF. The CDR3 DNA follows: TGTGCCAGCAGTCCCCTAGACAGGGGTACAGTGGGGCAAGAGACCCAGTACTTC.

This chain connects TRBV12-3 or TRBV12-4 to TRBJ2-5, with TRBD1 identical over 7 bases. The junction had 7 bases not matched to a gene; V was cut back by 7 bases and J by 2 bases. This CDR3 is 14 amino acids long. This chain's CDR3 is CASTVADRQETQYF. CDR3 nucleotide sequence: TGTGCCAGCACTGTTGCGGACAGGCAAGAGACCCAGTACTTC.

This clonotype was recorded many times. The chain joins TRBV20-1 to TRBJ1-1; TRBD1 agrees at 8 bases. The ends lost 5 bases at V and 6 bases at J; junction bases unmatched: 8. Germline V lookup: CDR1 DFQATT, CDR2 SNEGSKA (reference sequence). The CDR3 runs to 13 residues. CDR3: CSAPGDRRSEAFF. In DNA, the CDR3 is TGCAGTGCTCCTGGGGACAGGAGATCTGAAGCTTTCTTT.

With regard to this clonotype: A much larger clone lies one base from this, so it may be a read error. This chain uses TRBV24-1 with TRBJ2-5; no reliable D call. This CDR3 contains 13 residues. CDR1 is KGHDR, CDR2 SFDVKD, per germline. V was pared by 8 bases and J by 2 bases, with 11 bases between. This CDR3 reads CATTRWQQETQYF. The CDR3 nucleotides are TGTGCCACCACGAGGTGGCAGCAAGAGACCCAGTACTTC.

This sequence joins TRBV10-2 and TRBJ1-6; 12 nucleotides agree with TRBD1. The trim removed 3 bases at V and 5 bases at J, leaving 2 bases unmatched. Germline V gives CDR1 WSHSY, CDR2 SAAADI. The CDR3 extends over 16 amino acids. The CDR3 bases are TGCGCCAGCAGTGACCGGGACAGGGGGCATAATTCACCCCTCCACTTT. Translating gives CASSDRDRGHNSPLHF.

Many counts were recorded for this clonotype. The CDR3 bases are TGTGCCATCAGTGAACCGGGGGGCAGGGGAGAGACCCAGTACTTC. It specifies CAISEPGGRGETQYF. The chain has TRBV10-3 and TRBJ2-5; perhaps TRBD2 as D (7 bases). The CDR3 extends over 15 amino acids. The V and J ends lost 3 bases and 4 bases respectively, with 15 bases between them. Germline V lookup: CDR1 ENHRY, CDR2 SYGVKD.

This clonotype has a handful of counts. The chain couples TRBV30 to TRBJ1-4, with D hard to call. CDR1 is GTSNPN and CDR2 is SVGIG in the germline V gene (reference sequence). CDR3 size: 11 residues. Deletions cut 8 bases from V and 7 bases from J, with 11 bases between. The chain's CDR3 is CAGENGEKLFF. CDR3 DNA sequence: TGTGCCGGTGAGAATGGTGAAAAACTGTTTTTT.

In this sample, this clonotype turned up many times. The chain uses TRBV5-1 and TRBJ2-7; TRBD2 matches at 9 bases. The CDR3 has 16 residues. J was trimmed by 2 bases and V by 0 bases; bases with no gene match: 6. CDR1 SGHRS and CDR2 YFSETQ come from the germline V gene. The DNA for the CDR3 is TGCGCCAGCAGCTTGGAGCCTAGCGGGACCGCCTACGAGCAGTACTTC. As protein: CASSLEPSGTAYEQYF.

This clonotype was observed many times. The chain carries TRBV5-1 and TRBJ2-6, with unresolved D. Germline V gene data show CDR1 as SGHRS and CDR2 as YFSETQ. There are 14 residues in the CDR3. The germline V and J ends were trimmed by 2 bases and 4 bases, with 7 bases remaining between them. CDR3: CASSLNTGANVLTF. CDR3 nucleotide sequence: TGCGCCAGCAGCTTAAACACCGGGGCCAACGTCCTGACTTTC.

This clonotype was observed at least ten times. V usage is TRBV2 and J usage is TRBJ1-1; 7 nucleotides align to TRBD1. This CDR3 spans 13 amino acids. The junction had 5 bases not matched to a gene; V was cut back by 10 bases and J by 0 bases. From germline, CDR1 is SNHLY and CDR2 FYNNEI. The CDR3 is CATQTGLNTEAFF. The CDR3 bases are TGTGCCACACAGACAGGGCTGAACACTGAAGCTTTCTTT.